Presented here are 18 T cell receptor beta chains from one specimen sequenced in a study of cytotoxic CD8 clonotypes in ibrutinib-treated CLL. Using immunoSEQ multiplex PCR, the repertoire was profiled, and TCRdb retains in-frame clones only, with some absent. The data contain some 200,000 clones, 60% to 80% of them seen just once; the ten biggest clones take up 5.5% to 6%. The material was PBMCs, obtained after 12 months of ibrutinib treatment. These receptors originate from a human donor with chronic lymphocytic leukemia.

The chain recombines TRBV29-1 with TRBJ2-7; D remains unclear. V lost 0 bases and J lost 4, with 13 bases in between. Germline loops: CDR1 SQVTM, CDR2 ANQGSEA. CDR3 length: 14 residues. CDR3: CSVEDRQRRYEQYF. Written as DNA, the CDR3 is TGCAGCGTTGAAGATCGGCAGAGAAGGTACGAGCAGTACTTC.

The chain has TRBV6-5 and TRBJ1-4; TRBD1 matches 8 bases. This CDR3 is 15 amino acids long. Trimming at V came to 5 bases and at J to 6 bases, leaving 8 bases not matched to a gene. Germline CDR1 is MNHEY and CDR2 is SVGAGI. CDR3 residues: CASSARGQRDEKLFF. CDR3 coding DNA: TGTGCCAGCAGTGCCAGGGGGCAACGGGATGAAAAACTGTTTTTT.

The rearrangement joins TRBV30 to TRBJ1-1; D uncertain. The CDR3 consists of 10 residues. V was clipped by 2 bases and J by 5 bases, with 3 bases between them. CDR1 and CDR2 (germline): GTSNPN, SVGIG (reference sequence). This chain's CDR3 is CAWSTTEAFF. CDR3 in DNA: TGTGCCTGGAGTACGACTGAAGCTTTCTTT. Based on the CDR3 plus reference TRBV30 and TRBJ1-1, the full variable domain is SQTIHQWPATLVQPVGSPLSLECTVEGTSNPNLYWYRQAAGRGLQLLFYSVGIGQISSEVPQNLSASRPQDRQFILSSKKLLLSDSGFYLCAWSTTEAFFGQGTRLTVV.

The chain carries TRBV10-1 and TRBJ2-7, with D perhaps being TRBD1 or TRBD2 (5 bases each). The CDR3 extends over 16 amino acids. Germline V CDR1 and CDR2: WNHNN, SYGVQD (reference sequence). Trimming took off 3 bases at V and 5 bases at J, with 20 bases between the two ends. The CDR3 DNA sequence: TGCGCCAGCAGTGAAGAAGGGGAATTGGTGGAGGACGAGCAGTACTTC. Its translation is CASSEEGELVEDEQYF.

This clone came up a few times. The V gene is TRBV10-1, the J gene TRBJ1-1; TRBD1 matches 8 bases. Per the germline V gene, CDR1 is WNHNN and CDR2 is SYGVQD (reference sequence). V shed 5 bases and J 1 base; nucleotides not matched to a gene: 12. The CDR3 runs to 17 residues. CDR3 nucleotide sequence: TGCGCCAGCAGTCTCGGATCGGCCGGGACAGGGAACACTGAAGCTTTCTTT. Its translation is CASSLGSAGTGNTEAFF.

This chain connects TRBV7-8 to TRBJ1-3, with 10 positions matching TRBD1. This CDR3 has 16 residues. Germline V gene sequence: CDR1 SGHVS, CDR2 FQNEAQ. The J segment lost 1 base and the V segment lost 5 bases, leaving 5 bases of the junction unmatched. The CDR3 here is CASSAPGQGSGNTIYF. CDR3 nucleotide sequence: TGTGCCAGCAGCGCACCGGGACAGGGGTCTGGAAACACCATATATTTT.

V usage is TRBV5-6 and J usage is TRBJ1-5; D remains unclear. Germline lookup yields CDR1 SGHDT and CDR2 YYEEEE. The CDR3 covers 14 residues. The V end lost 0 bases, the J end lost 6 bases, and 10 bases lay between the germline ends. Here the CDR3 reads CASSLAGKFQPQHF. The CDR3 region has the DNA TGTGCCAGCAGCTTGGCTGGGAAATTTCAGCCCCAGCATTTT.

The V and J genes are TRBV2 and TRBJ1-4; TRBD1 agrees at 8 bases. The CDR3 covers 13 residues. Germline CDR1 and CDR2: SNHLY and FYNNEI. V dropped 8 bases and J dropped 8; count of bases not matched to a gene: 7. The CDR3 DNA sequence: TGTGCCAGCTTGACAGGGGCGGGCGAAAAACTGTTTTTT. This gives the protein CASLTGAGEKLFF.

This chain links TRBV14 with TRBJ2-5; 15 bases align to TRBD2. The CDR3 is 16 amino acids. J gave up 5 bases and V 3 bases, and 4 bases lay outside the gene matches. From germline, CDR1 is SGHDN and CDR2 FVKESK. This CDR3 reads CASSHRTSGRAETQYF. The CDR3 region has the DNA TGTGCCAGCAGCCACAGGACTAGCGGGAGGGCTGAGACCCAGTACTTC. Based on the CDR3 plus reference TRBV14 and TRBJ2-5, the full variable domain is EAGVTQFPSHSVIEKGQTVTLRCDPISGHDNLYWYRRVMGKEIKFLLHFVKESKQDESGMPNNRFLAERTGGTYSTLKVQPAELEDSGVYFCASSHRTSGRAETQYFGPGTRLLVL.

This chain joins TRBV7-2 and TRBJ1-2; D not certain. The germline gives CDR1 SGHTA, CDR2 FQGNSA. The CDR3 sequence is 12 residues long. Trimming pared 3 bases from V and 5 bases from J, leaving 7 bases between. CDR3 DNA: TGTGCCAGCAGCTTTTCACAGTATGGCTACACCTTC. Translated: CASSFSQYGYTF.

This chain connects TRBV7-8 to TRBJ2-3; no firm D call. The V gene's germline CDR1 is SGHVS and CDR2 FQNEAQ. The V end was cut by 3 bases, the J end by 2 bases, with 9 bases between. This CDR3 has 14 amino acids. CDR3 coding DNA: TGTGCCAGCAGCTTTTGGCGAATCACAGATACGCAGTATTTT. This sequence encodes CASSFWRITDTQYF.

The rearrangement uses TRBV6-5 and TRBJ2-7; TRBD2 aligns across 15 bases. The V segment lost 7 bases and the J segment 6 bases; nucleotides outside the gene matches: 4. CDR1 and CDR2 from the germline V gene are MNHEY and SVGAGI. This CDR3 has 14 amino acids. CDR3 DNA: TGTGCCAGCAAACCGGGACTAGCGGGAGGCGAGCAGTACTTC. Translation gives CASKPGLAGGEQYF.

This clone came up a few times. The chain is built from TRBV5-7 and TRBJ1-1; perhaps TRBD1 as D (5 bases). TRBV5-7 belongs to the ORF category, with a function that is uncertain. This CDR3 comprises 14 residues. V was cut by 6 bases and J by 2 bases, with 14 bases left in between. CDR3 sequence: CASTPPRDNTEAFF. The CDR3 nucleotides read TGTGCCAGCACCCCCCCCCGGGACAACACTGAAGCTTTCTTT.

This clone was seen a handful of times. This CDR3 is also generated by other DNA sequences in the sample. V usage is TRBV5-1 and J usage is TRBJ2-7, with TRBD1 identical over 8 bases. Germline CDR1 is SGHRS and CDR2 is YFSETQ. The CDR3 runs 15 residues. Unmatched junction bases numbered 4, after V lost 0 bases and J lost 2 bases. The CDR3 is CASSLAWDRTYEQYF. The CDR3 DNA sequence: TGCGCCAGCAGCTTGGCCTGGGACAGGACCTACGAGCAGTACTTC.

Here the CDR3 reads CASRFGLAEETQYF. The CDR3, as DNA: TGCGCCAGCAGATTTGGGCTAGCGGAAGAGACCCAGTACTTC. The V gene is TRBV4-1, the J gene TRBJ2-5; 7 bases are a match to TRBD2. Germline V gene data show CDR1 as MGHRA and CDR2 as YSYEKL. The CDR3 is 14 residues long. With 6 bases clipped from V and 3 bases from J, the junction kept 7 bases outside the gene matches.

The chain has TRBV19 and TRBJ1-1; D remains ambiguous. The germline V and J ends were trimmed by 5 bases and 7 bases, with 5 bases remaining between them. The CDR3 covers 10 residues. Germline V gene lookup returns CDR1 LNHDA and CDR2 SQIVND (reference sequence). CDR3 loop: CASSAIEAFF. The CDR3 nucleotides read TGTGCCAGTAGTGCTATTGAAGCTTTCTTT. The whole variable domain, remainder taken from reference TRBV19 and TRBJ1-1, is DGGITQSPKYLFRKEGQNVTLSCEQNLNHDAMYWYRQDPGQGLRLIYYSQIVNDFQKGDIAEGYSVSREKKESFPLTVTSAQKNPTAFYLCASSAIEAFFGQGTRLTVV.

V is TRBV27 and J is TRBJ2-7, with 10 bases identical to TRBD2. V lost 5 bases to trimming and J lost 3 bases; unmatched junction nucleotides: 10. The CDR3 runs to 16 residues. CDR1 is MNHEY, CDR2 SMNVEV, per germline (reference sequence). CDR3 in amino acids: CASSPMLAGVLYEQYF. The CDR3 DNA sequence: TGTGCCAGCAGTCCCATGCTAGCGGGGGTACTCTACGAGCAGTACTTC.

This clone was detected ten times or more. The genes are TRBV4-2 and TRBJ1-4; 8 nucleotides match TRBD1. V lost 1 base and J lost 8; bases outside the gene matches: 9. CDR3 length: 16 amino acids. Germline-derived CDR1 and CDR2 are LGHNA and YNFKEQ. The CDR3: CASSQGSGTGLEKLFF. As DNA, the CDR3 is TGTGCCAGCAGCCAAGGATCCGGGACAGGATTAGAAAAACTGTTTTTT.